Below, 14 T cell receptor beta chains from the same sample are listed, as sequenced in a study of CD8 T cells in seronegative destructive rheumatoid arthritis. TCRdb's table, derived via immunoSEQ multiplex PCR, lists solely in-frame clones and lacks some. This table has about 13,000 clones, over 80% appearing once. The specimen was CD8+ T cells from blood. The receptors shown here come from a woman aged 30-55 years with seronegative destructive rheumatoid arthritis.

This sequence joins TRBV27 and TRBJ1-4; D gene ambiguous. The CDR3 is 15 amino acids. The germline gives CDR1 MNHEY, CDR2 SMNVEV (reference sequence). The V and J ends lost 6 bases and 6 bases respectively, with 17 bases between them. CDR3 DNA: TGTGCCAGCAGCCCGTTAAGCAGGTCATATGAAAAACTGTTTTTT. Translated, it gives CASSPLSRSYEKLFF.

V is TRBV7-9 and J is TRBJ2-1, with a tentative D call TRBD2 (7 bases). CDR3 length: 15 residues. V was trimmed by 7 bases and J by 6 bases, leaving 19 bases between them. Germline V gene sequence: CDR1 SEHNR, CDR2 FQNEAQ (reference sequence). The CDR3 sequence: CASTPKGGGLNEQFF. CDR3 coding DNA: TGTGCCAGCACCCCGAAAGGGGGGGGCCTCAATGAGCAGTTCTTC.

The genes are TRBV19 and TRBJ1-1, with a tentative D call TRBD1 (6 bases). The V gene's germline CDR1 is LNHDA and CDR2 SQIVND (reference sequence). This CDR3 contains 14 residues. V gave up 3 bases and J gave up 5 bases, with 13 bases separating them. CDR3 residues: CASSISGVGTEAFF. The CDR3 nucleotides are TGTGCCAGTAGTATTTCAGGGGTCGGTACTGAAGCTTTCTTT.

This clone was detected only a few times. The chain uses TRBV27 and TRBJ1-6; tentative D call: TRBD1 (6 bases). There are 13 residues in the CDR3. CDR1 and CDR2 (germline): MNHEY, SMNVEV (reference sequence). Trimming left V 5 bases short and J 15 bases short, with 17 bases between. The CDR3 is CASSPLDREFLHF. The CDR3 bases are TGTGCCAGCAGTCCCTTGGACAGAGAGTTCCTCCACTTT.

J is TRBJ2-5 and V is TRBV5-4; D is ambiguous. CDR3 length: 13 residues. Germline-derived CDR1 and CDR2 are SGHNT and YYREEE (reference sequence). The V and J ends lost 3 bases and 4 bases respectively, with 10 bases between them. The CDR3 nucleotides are TGTGCCAGCAGCTCCCCTGGCAGAGAGACCCAGTACTTC. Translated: CASSSPGRETQYF. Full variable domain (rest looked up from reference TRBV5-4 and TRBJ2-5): ETGVTQSPTHLIKTRGQQVTLRCSSQSGHNTVSWYQQALGQGPQFIFQYYREEENGRGNFPPRFSGLQFPNYSSELNVNALELDDSALYLCASSSPGRETQYFGPGTRLLVL.

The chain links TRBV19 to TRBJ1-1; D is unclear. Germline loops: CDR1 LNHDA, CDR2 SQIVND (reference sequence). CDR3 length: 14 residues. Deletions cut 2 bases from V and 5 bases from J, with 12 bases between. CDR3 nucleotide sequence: TGTGCCAGTAGTATATGGGATAGGGAGACTGAAGCTTTCTTT. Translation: CASSIWDRETEAFF.

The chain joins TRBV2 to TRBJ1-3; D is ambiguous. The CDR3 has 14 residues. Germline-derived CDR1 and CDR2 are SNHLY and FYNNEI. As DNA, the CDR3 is TGTGCAAGCGAGGAAAGAGATTTGGGAAACACCATATATTTT. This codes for CASEERDLGNTIYF.

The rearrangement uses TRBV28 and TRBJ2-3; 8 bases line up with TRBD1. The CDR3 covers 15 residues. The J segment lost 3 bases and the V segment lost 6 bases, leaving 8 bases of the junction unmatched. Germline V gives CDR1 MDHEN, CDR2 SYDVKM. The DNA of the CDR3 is TGTGCCAGCAGGCCGGACAGGGAAAGGACAGATACGCAGTATTTT. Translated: CASRPDRERTDTQYF.

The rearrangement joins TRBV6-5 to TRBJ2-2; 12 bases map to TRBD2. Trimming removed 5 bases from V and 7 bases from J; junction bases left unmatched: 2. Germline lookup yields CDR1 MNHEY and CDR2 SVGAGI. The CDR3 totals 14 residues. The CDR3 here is CASSRGLAGGELFF. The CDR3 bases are TGTGCCAGCAGTCGGGGACTAGCGGGCGGGGAGCTGTTTTTT.

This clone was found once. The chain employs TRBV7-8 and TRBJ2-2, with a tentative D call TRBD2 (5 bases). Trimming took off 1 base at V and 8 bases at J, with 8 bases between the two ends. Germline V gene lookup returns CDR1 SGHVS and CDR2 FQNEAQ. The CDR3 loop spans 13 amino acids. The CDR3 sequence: CASSLVSVGELFF. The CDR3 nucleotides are TGTGCCAGCAGCTTAGTTAGCGTGGGGGAGCTGTTTTTT. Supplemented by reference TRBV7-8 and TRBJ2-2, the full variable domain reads GAGVSQSPRYKVAKRGQDVALRCDPISGHVSLFWYQQALGQGPEFLTYFQNEAQLDKSGLPSDRFFAERPEGSVSTLKIQRTQQEDSAVYLCASSLVSVGELFFGEGSRLTVL.

DNA of the CDR3: TGTGCCAGCAGCTTCGAAGGGGTTCGTGAGACCCAGTACTTC. Encoded protein: CASSFEGVRETQYF. The gene calls are TRBV7-9 and TRBJ2-5; D might be TRBD1 (5 bases). The V gene's germline CDR1 is SEHNR and CDR2 FQNEAQ (reference sequence). Deletions cut 3 bases from V and 5 bases from J, with 13 bases between. The CDR3 consists of 14 residues.

In nucleotides, the CDR3 is TGTGCCAGCAGCTTCGGGGATGAGCAGTTCTTC. Translating gives CASSFGDEQFF. J is TRBJ2-1 and V is TRBV11-3; D might be TRBD2 (5 bases). CDR1 SGHNT and CDR2 YENEEA come from the germline V gene. The V end lost 3 bases, the J end lost 8 bases, and 5 bases lay between the germline ends. This CDR3 has 11 residues.

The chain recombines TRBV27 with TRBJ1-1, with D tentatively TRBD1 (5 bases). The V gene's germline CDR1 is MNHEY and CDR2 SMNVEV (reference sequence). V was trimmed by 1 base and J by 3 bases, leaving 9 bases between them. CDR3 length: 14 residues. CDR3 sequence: CASSLWGGDTEAFF. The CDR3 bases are TGTGCCAGCAGTTTATGGGGAGGGGACACTGAAGCTTTCTTT.

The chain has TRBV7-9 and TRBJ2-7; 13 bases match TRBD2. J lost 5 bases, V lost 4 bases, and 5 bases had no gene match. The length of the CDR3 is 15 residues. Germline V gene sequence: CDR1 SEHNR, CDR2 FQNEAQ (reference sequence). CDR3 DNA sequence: TGTGCCAGCAGCTCGGGACTAGCGGGGACCAACGAGCAGTACTTC. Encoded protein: CASSSGLAGTNEQYF.